These 9 T cell receptor beta chains were sequenced from one sample in a study of beta chain features in type 1 diabetes. The sequenced template was cDNA made from the entire isolated RNA. TCRdb's table, derived via immunoSEQ multiplex PCR, lists solely in-frame clones and lacks some. The sample consists of some 200,000 clones, more than 15% of them appearing once. No antigens are known for them. General study points: Across all four CD4+ subsets, people with type 1 diabetes showed modestly shorter TCRB CDR3s.

Material: naive CD4+ T cells from blood. The source is a man aged 30 to 45 with type 1 diabetes.

This clone has a handful of counts. This CDR3 is also generated by other DNA sequences in the sample. The chain has TRBV29-1 and TRBJ2-7; possible D gene TRBD1, 5 bases. This CDR3 is built from 12 residues. CDR1 is SQVTM, CDR2 ANQGSEA, per germline. V was cut by 4 bases and J by 0 bases, with 7 bases left in between. The CDR3 DNA reads TGCAGCGTTGGGGGCAGCTCCTACGAGCAGTACTTC. This encodes CSVGGSSYEQYF.

The chain uses TRBV7-9 and TRBJ2-3, with D hard to call. This CDR3 has 14 amino acids. Germline V gives CDR1 SEHNR, CDR2 FQNEAQ (reference sequence). The ends were cut back, 1 base at V and 4 bases at J, with 9 bases in the middle. The CDR3 nucleotides read TGTGCCAGCAGCTTAGGATGGAGCGCAGATACGCAGTATTTT. Encoded protein: CASSLGWSADTQYF. The variable domain in full, with the rest retrieved from reference TRBV7-9 and TRBJ2-3, is DTGVSQNPRHKITKRGQNVTFRCDPISEHNRLYWYRQTLGQGPEFLTYFQNEAQLEKSRLLSDRFSAERPKGSFSTLEIQRTEQGDSAMYLCASSLGWSADTQYFGPGTRLTVL.

This clone came up a few times. CDR3 protein: CASDEDTNYNEQFF. The CDR3 region has the DNA TGTGCCAGCGATGAAGACACCAACTACAATGAGCAGTTCTTC. The rearrangement links TRBV10-3 to TRBJ2-1; D unclear. CDR1 ENHRY and CDR2 SYGVKD come from the germline V gene. CDR3 size: 14 residues. V was pared by 10 bases and J by 3 bases, with 16 bases between.

This chain uses TRBV10-3 with TRBJ2-3; D is undetermined. V lost 8 bases and J lost 0, with 6 bases in between. Germline CDR1 ENHRY, CDR2 SYGVKD. The CDR3 runs 12 residues. CDR3 DNA sequence: TGTGCCATCGCAGACAGCACAGATACGCAGTATTTT. Its translation: CAIADSTDTQYF.

This clone was seen a handful of times. The chain is built from TRBV11-1 and TRBJ1-1, with a tentative D call TRBD1 (5 bases). The CDR3 contains 13 residues. Germline assignment: CDR1 SGHAT and CDR2 FQDESV (reference sequence). Trimming shortened V by 8 bases and J by 0 bases, and 10 bases separated the two germline ends. The CDR3 nucleotides read TGTGCCAGCGTCCCAGGGTTGAACACTGAAGCTTTCTTT. Protein sequence: CASVPGLNTEAFF.

The chain joins TRBV6-5 to TRBJ2-5, with TRBD1 identical over 10 bases. Germline V gene sequence: CDR1 MNHEY, CDR2 SVGAGI. The CDR3 loop spans 14 amino acids. The V gene end was trimmed by 6 bases and the J gene end by 5 bases; junction bases not matched to a gene: 6. The CDR3 DNA is TGTGCCAGCAGCAGACAGGGGGCTGCGGAGACCCAGTACTTC. Translated: CASSRQGAAETQYF.

This chain links TRBV28 with TRBJ2-1; D is ambiguous. Germline V gives CDR1 MDHEN, CDR2 SYDVKM. The CDR3 extends over 13 amino acids. V lost 2 bases, J lost 10 bases, and 12 bases lay in between. Here the CDR3 reads CASSLAGTREQFF. In DNA, the CDR3 is TGTGCCAGCAGTTTAGCAGGCACCAGGGAGCAGTTCTTC. The complete variable domain, with remaining parts taken from reference TRBV28 and TRBJ2-1, reads DVKVTQSSRYLVKRTGEKVFLECVQDMDHENMFWYRQDPGLGLRLIYFSYDVKMKEKGDIPEGYSVSREKKERFSLILESASTNQTSMYLCASSLAGTREQFFGPGTRLTVL.

The V call is TRBV9, the J call TRBJ2-7; D gene uncertain. V was cut by 4 bases and J by 7 bases, with 9 bases left in between. The CDR3 has 11 amino acids. Germline V lookup: CDR1 SGDLS, CDR2 YYNGEE. The CDR3 bases are TGTGCCAGCAGCCCCGGTGGGGAGCAGTACTTC. Translation gives CASSPGGEQYF.

The gene calls are TRBV2 and TRBJ2-5; D possibly corresponds to TRBD2 (5 bases). V lost 6 bases and J lost 3, with 5 bases in between. The CDR3 spans 11 residues. Germline V gene lookup returns CDR1 SNHLY and CDR2 FYNNEI. The CDR3 reads CASRAEETQYF. The CDR3 DNA follows: TGTGCCAGCAGAGCGGAAGAGACCCAGTACTTC.